The 18 T cell receptor beta chains below were found in one sample sequenced in a study of T cells in women clearing cervical HPV infection (dated by TCRdb to 2016 to 2019). Libraries were made using the immunoSEQ multiplex PCR assay. Entries here come from immuneACCESS through TCRdb and include only in-frame sequences with V and J called. Some clones fail to appear in such tables; in the studies checked, an unresolved V gene covers under half of the shortfall, and the cause of the remainder is unknown. The sample table records around 19,000 clones. The ten largest account for 6.5% to 8% of the sample. The sequenced sample consisted of blood buffy coat. Source of these receptors: a woman between 18 and 69 years old with a cervical HPV16 infection that either progressed to CIN3+ or cleared (not recorded which).

Details on this clone: The read halts 3 residues ahead of the CDR3 end, with the missing end drawn from the germline J gene. The V gene is TRBV4-1, the J gene TRBJ2-7; weak D call: TRBD1 (5 bases). This CDR3 has 16 amino acids. Germline CDR1 is MGHRA and CDR2 is YSYEKL. The V end lost 0 bases, the J end lost 1 base, and 13 bases lay between the germline ends. CDR3 sequence: CASSQDGAGSSYEQYF. The covered CDR3 bases are TGCGCCAGCAGCCAAGATGGGGCAGGGTCTTCCTACGAG.

On this clone itself: The junction shows a germline mismatch at one end, possibly a read error. The read falls 3 residues short of the CDR3 end, and the missing part is taken from the germline J gene. The chain recombines TRBV4-2 with TRBJ2-7; TRBD1 is a possible D gene (5 bases). From germline, CDR1 is LGHNA and CDR2 YNFKEQ. The CDR3 runs 14 residues. The CDR3 sequence: CASSQEDMAYEQYF. The part of the CDR3 DNA that was read is TGCGCCAGCAGCCAAGAGGACATGGCCTACGAG.

As regards this clone: The read finishes 3 residues shy of the CDR3 end, and the germline J gene is used to complete it. The chain couples TRBV2 to TRBJ1-4; 9 bases line up with TRBD1. The CDR3 is 13 amino acids. The germline gives CDR1 SNHLY, CDR2 FYNNEI. CDR3: CASQGTGNSPLFF. The CDR3 bases that were read are TGTGCCAGCCAGGGGACAGGGAATTCACCA.

Concerning this clone: The sequenced fragment ends 3 residues before the CDR3 boundary, so the rest is inferred from the germline J gene. The chain combines TRBV28 with TRBJ1-2; D unresolved. Trimming took 3 bases from V and 7 from J, leaving 12 bases between them. Per germline, CDR1 MDHEN and CDR2 SYDVKM. The CDR3 totals 13 residues. CDR3 loop: CASSLRSGFGYTF. The CDR3 DNA, read in part, is TGTGCCAGCAGTTTGAGGTCCGGGTTTGGC.

Details on this clone: The read ends 3 residues early relative to the CDR3; the germline J gene fills the gap. V usage is TRBV13 and J usage is TRBJ2-2; 7 bases are shared with TRBD2. The CDR3 loop spans 18 amino acids. The germline V gene encodes CDR1 PRHDT and CDR2 FYEKMQ (reference sequence). V shed 5 bases and J 3 bases; nucleotides not matched to a gene: 15. Here the CDR3 reads CASSPLGSSGQYTGELFF. The CDR3 DNA, read in part, is TGTGCCAGCAGCCCCCTGGGATCTAGCGGACAATACACCGGGGAG.

As concerns this clone: One junction end does not reproduce the germline sequence, and a read error may be involved. The CDR3 end lies 3 residues beyond the end of the read and is filled in from the germline J gene. Other DNA variants within this sample encode the same CDR3. The chain has TRBV29-1 and TRBJ1-3; the match to TRBD1 covers 10 bases. CDR3 length: 13 amino acids. The germline CDR1 and CDR2 sequences are SQVTM and ANQGSEA. This chain's CDR3 is CSVRQGAGNTIYF. The covered CDR3 bases are TGCAGCGTCCGACAGGGGGCTGGAAACACG.

Details on this clone: The read terminates 3 residues ahead of where the CDR3 ends, so the germline J gene completes it. The chain carries TRBV10-3 and TRBJ1-4; TRBD1 aligns across 10 bases. The germline V gene encodes CDR1 ENHRY and CDR2 SYGVKD. The CDR3 has 12 amino acids. CDR3 bases read: TGTGCCGTGGGACAGGGGAATCCACCA. It specifies CAVGQGNPP. In full, the CDR3 is CAVGQGNPPLFF.

With regard to this clone: The read halts 3 residues ahead of the CDR3 end, with the missing end drawn from the germline J gene. The V call is TRBV5-6, the J call TRBJ2-5; D is ambiguous. The CDR3 is made up of 11 amino acids. Germline V lookup: CDR1 SGHDT, CDR2 YYEEEE. The V gene lost 4 bases and the J gene lost 2 bases, with 3 bases spanning the gap. Incomplete CDR3 DNA: TGTGCCAGCAGCCTTCAAGAGACC. Its protein is CASSLQET. The whole CDR3 is CASSLQETQYF.

About this clone: The CDR3 end lies 3 residues beyond the end of the read and is filled in from the germline J gene. The identical CDR3 is also encoded by other nucleotide sequences in the sample. The chain links TRBV20-1 to TRBJ2-1, with a possible D match to TRBD2 (6 bases). Trimming cost V 3 bases and J 9 bases, with 21 bases left between them. The germline CDR1 and CDR2 sequences are DFQATT and SNEGSKA (reference sequence). The CDR3 covers 15 residues. The sequenced CDR3 bases are TGCAGTGCTAGGGATATAGCGGCGCCGGTCAGTGAG. Encoded protein: CSARDIAAPVSE. From start to end, the CDR3 is CSARDIAAPVSEQFF.

Comments on this clone: The sequenced fragment ends 3 residues before the CDR3 boundary, so the rest is inferred from the germline J gene. The chain carries TRBV5-1 and TRBJ1-2, with TRBD1 matching 12 bases. The CDR3 extends over 14 amino acids. Germline V lookup: CDR1 SGHRS, CDR2 YFSETQ. V shed 3 bases and J 6 bases; nucleotides not matched to a gene: 3. The CDR3 DNA, read in part, is TGCGCCAGCAGCTCCGGGACAGGGGGCGATGGC. As protein: CASSSGTGGDG. The entire CDR3 sequence reads CASSSGTGGDGYTF.

Details on this clone: The read gets to within 3 residues of the CDR3 end, and the germline J gene fills in the rest. The V and J genes are TRBV9 and TRBJ2-2; D is uncertain. Germline lookup yields CDR1 SGDLS and CDR2 YYNGEE. This CDR3 is built from 12 residues. V was shortened by 0 bases and J by 5 bases, with 2 bases between the two germline ends. The CDR3 sequence: CASSVATGELFF. The DNA read from the CDR3 is TGTGCCAGCAGCGTAGCGACCGGGGAG.

Concerning this clone: The read terminates 3 residues before the CDR3 end, so the remaining end is supplied by the germline J gene. The chain has TRBV5-6 and TRBJ2-3; no firm D call. The CDR3 spans 11 residues. CDR1 SGHDT and CDR2 YYEEEE come from the germline V gene. CDR3 residues: CASSLEGSQYF. The covered CDR3 bases are TGTGCCAGCAGCTTAGAAGGGTCG.

In regard to this clone: The CDR3 end falls 3 residues outside the read, so it is completed with the germline J gene. The chain couples TRBV7-2 to TRBJ1-2; perhaps TRBD1 as D (5 bases). The CDR3 runs to 15 residues. Germline lookup yields CDR1 SGHTA and CDR2 FQGNSA. CDR3 DNA, as far as it was read: TGTGCCAGCAGCGCCGGGACTCCCTTGCTGGGTGAC. This sequence encodes CASSAGTPLLGD. The complete CDR3 sequence is CASSAGTPLLGDYTF.

On this clone itself: The read falls 3 residues short of the CDR3 end, and the missing part is taken from the germline J gene. V usage is TRBV6-2 or TRBV6-3 and J usage is TRBJ1-6, with D perhaps TRBD1 (6 bases). V lost 2 bases, J lost 8 bases, and 10 bases lay in between. The germline gives CDR1 MNHEY, CDR2 SVGEGT. CDR3 length: 14 amino acids. The chain's CDR3 is CASSYEAGDSPLHF. CDR3 bases read: TGTGCCAGCAGTTACGAGGCAGGGGATTCACCC.

CDR3 DNA (partial): TGCAGTGCTAGAGATGGGGCCCAAGTCCAAGAGACC. It specifies CSARDGAQVQET. The full CDR3 reads CSARDGAQVQETQYF. V usage is TRBV20-1 and J usage is TRBJ2-5, with a weak D call TRBD1 (5 bases). The read terminates 3 residues ahead of where the CDR3 ends, so the germline J gene completes it. This CDR3 spans 15 amino acids. Germline loops: CDR1 DFQATT, CDR2 SNEGSKA (reference sequence). The germline V and J ends were trimmed by 0 bases and 1 base, with 12 bases remaining between them.

Concerning this clone itself: The CDR3 end is not reached by the read, which stops 3 residues before it; the germline J gene fills it in. V is TRBV27 and J is TRBJ2-5, with 8 nucleotides matching TRBD2. V shed 8 bases, J shed 4 bases, and the junction held 12 bases outside the gene matches. This CDR3 is built from 15 residues. Germline-derived CDR1 and CDR2 are MNHEY and SMNVEV (reference sequence). CDR3 residues: CASRITGGRGETQYF. CDR3 DNA (partial): TGTGCCAGCCGTATTACGGGAGGGAGGGGAGAGACC.

On this clone: The read falls 3 residues short of the CDR3 end, and the missing part is taken from the germline J gene. The genes are TRBV19 and TRBJ1-2; D unclear. Germline CDR1 LNHDA, CDR2 SQIVND (reference sequence). The length of the CDR3 is 14 residues. CDR3 DNA (partial): TGTGCCAGTAGTATAAGTCTCGGAGACAATGAC. It translates to CASSISLGDND. The CDR3 in its entirety is CASSISLGDNDYTF.

On this clone itself: The read stops 3 residues short of the end of the CDR3; the missing end is completed from the germline J gene. The chain has TRBV20-1 and TRBJ1-6, with 7 bases fitting TRBD1. The germline V gene encodes CDR1 DFQATT and CDR2 SNEGSKA (reference sequence). This CDR3 is 15 amino acids long. Losses at the gene ends were 6 bases for V and 6 bases for J; bases not matched to a gene: 11. CDR3 DNA, as far as it was read: TGCAGTGCGCCCGCCGCGGGACAGAGTAATTCACCC. Protein product: CSAPAAGQSNSP. The entire CDR3 sequence reads CSAPAAGQSNSPLHF.